This T cell receptor beta chain emerged from a study of blood T cell repertoires in COVID-19. About the study: COVID-19 samples collected from the United States, Italy and Spain covered acute and convalescent phases. PBMCs, B-cell-depleted T cells, or T cells were the source of the cDNA or gDNA that made up the material.

In the original analysis: Amplification of reference gene primers was used by the study to estimate nucleated cell counts. Clones were read by immunoSEQ multiplex PCR, and TCRdb kept only the in-frame ones, dropping some. V, J and clone size are taken as reported in that table, and D and trimming were inferred from the DNA itself. The table records more than 200,000 clones, more than 85% of them present only once. During active infection, Seattle patients enrolled and were then monitored through disease. V gave up 5 bases and J gave up 3 bases, with 10 bases separating them. This CDR3 spans 13 amino acids. Germline V CDR1 and CDR2: SGHVS, FQNEAQ.

Sequences were obtained from peripheral blood. This rearrangement joins TRBV7-8 to TRBJ1-1; D remains ambiguous. The receptor comes from a woman aged 45-59 years with COVID-19, enrolled during active disease. CDR3 amino acids: CASSPLRDTEAFF. CDR3 sequence (DNA): TGTGCCAGCAGCCCTTTGCGGGACACTGAAGCTTTCTTT.